What follows are 14 T cell receptor beta chains derived from one specimen sequenced in a study of blood T cell repertoires in COVID-19. TCRdb's table, derived via immunoSEQ multiplex PCR, lists solely in-frame clones and lacks some. The sample contains some 190,000 clones, 75% to 85% of which appear only once. Sequencing was done on a sample of PBMCs or T cells enriched from blood (not recorded which). Source of these receptors: a man in his thirties or forties with acute COVID-19.

The chain links TRBV25-1 to TRBJ2-2, with 11 bases identical to TRBD1. V was pared by 8 bases and J by 5 bases, with 1 base of the junction left unmatched. Germline values: CDR1 MGHDK, CDR2 SYGVNS. The CDR3 consists of 13 residues. CDR3 amino acids: CASGTGGTGELFF. The CDR3 DNA reads as TGTGCCAGCGGGACAGGGGGAACCGGGGAGCTGTTTTTT.

The CDR3 here is CASSTGWNTEAFF. CDR3 nucleotides: TGTGCCAGCAGTACCGGTTGGAACACTGAAGCTTTCTTT. The J gene is TRBJ1-1, the V gene TRBV2; D is undetermined. Per the germline V gene, CDR1 is SNHLY and CDR2 is FYNNEI. V was trimmed by 5 bases and J by 1 base, leaving 8 bases between them. CDR3 length: 13 residues.

A single count supports this clone. The chain carries TRBV9 and TRBJ1-2, with 7 bases lining up with TRBD1. The CDR3 extends over 14 amino acids. Germline CDR1 SGDLS, CDR2 YYNGEE. J was trimmed by 3 bases and V by 0 bases; bases with no gene match: 2. This CDR3 is CASSVGDSDYGYTF. DNA of the CDR3: TGTGCCAGCAGCGTAGGGGACAGCGACTATGGCTACACCTTC.

The rearrangement links TRBV5-1 to TRBJ2-3, with a possible D match to TRBD1 (6 bases). CDR1 is SGHRS and CDR2 is YFSETQ in the germline V gene. This CDR3 region has 14 residues. With 0 bases removed from V and 6 bases from J, the gap between germline ends came to 11 bases. As DNA, the CDR3 is TGCGCCAGCAGCTTGGGGTCAGGGGAGGATACGCAGTATTTT. This translates into CASSLGSGEDTQYF.

The chain recombines TRBV4-1 with TRBJ1-5; TRBD1 matches at 7 bases. This CDR3 is 16 amino acids long. Trimming cost V 3 bases and J 2 bases; bases outside gene matches: 7. Germline V gene lookup returns CDR1 MGHRA and CDR2 YSYEKL. CDR3 sequence reads: CASSQTGTAGNQPQHF. The CDR3 region has the DNA TGCGCCAGCAGCCAGACCGGGACAGCGGGCAATCAGCCCCAGCATTTT.

CDR3 in DNA: TGTGCCAGCACCCCCGGGGGACTTCCCTACGAGCAGTACTTC. Its translation is CASTPGGLPYEQYF. This sequence joins TRBV11-2 and TRBJ2-7; tentative D call: TRBD2 (6 bases). The germline V gene encodes CDR1 SGHAT and CDR2 FQNNGV. The ends were cut back, 7 bases at V and 2 bases at J, with 15 bases in the middle. The CDR3 has 14 residues. Variable domain in full (rest from reference TRBV11-2 and TRBJ2-7): EAGVAQSPRYKIIEKRQSVAFWCNPISGHATLYWYQQILGQGPKLLIQFQNNGVVDDSQLPKDRFSAERLKGVDSTLKIQPAKLEDSAVYLCASTPGGLPYEQYFGPGTRLTVT.

The chain is built from TRBV27 and TRBJ2-7, with 7 bases lining up with TRBD1. This CDR3 contains 13 residues. Trimming removed 6 bases from V and 1 base from J; junction bases left unmatched: 3. Germline CDR1 reads MNHEY; CDR2 reads SMNVEV (reference sequence). The CDR3 protein is CASSRQGSYEQYF. Written as DNA, the CDR3 is TGTGCCAGCAGCCGACAGGGATCCTACGAGCAGTACTTC.

This chain uses TRBV2 with TRBJ1-1, with TRBD1 matching 7 bases. Per the germline V gene, CDR1 is SNHLY and CDR2 is FYNNEI. V was pared by 11 bases and J by 3 bases, with 12 bases of the junction left unmatched. This CDR3 has 14 amino acids. The CDR3 here is CAGMTGMAHTEAFF. The CDR3, as DNA: TGTGCCGGGATGACAGGGATGGCGCACACTGAAGCTTTCTTT.

V gene TRBV30 combines with J gene TRBJ1-4; D uncertain. Trimming cost V 1 base and J 8 bases, with 11 bases left between them. The germline V gene encodes CDR1 GTSNPN and CDR2 SVGIG (reference sequence). The length of the CDR3 is 13 residues. The CDR3 reads CAWSGRFREKLFF. Written as DNA, the CDR3 is TGTGCCTGGAGTGGCAGGTTTAGGGAAAAACTGTTTTTT.

The CDR3 DNA follows: TGTGCCAGCAGCTCTTCCCGGGACAGGGGTAATTCACCCCTCCACTTT. Encoded protein: CASSSSRDRGNSPLHF. The chain combines TRBV7-9 with TRBJ1-6, with TRBD1 identical over 10 bases. Germline CDR1 SEHNR, CDR2 FQNEAQ (reference sequence). This CDR3 is built from 16 residues. J gave up 6 bases and V 4 bases, and 6 bases lay outside the gene matches. The whole variable domain, remainder taken from reference TRBV7-9 and TRBJ1-6, is DTGVSQNPRHKITKRGQNVTFRCDPISEHNRLYWYRQTLGQGPEFLTYFQNEAQLEKSRLLSDRFSAERPKGSFSTLEIQRTEQGDSAMYLCASSSSRDRGNSPLHFGNGTRLTVT.

This chain uses TRBV19 with TRBJ1-2; no reliable D call. This CDR3 is built from 13 residues. V was trimmed by 5 bases and J by 4 bases, leaving 11 bases between them. Germline CDR1 and CDR2: LNHDA and SQIVND (reference sequence). The chain's CDR3 is CASSPVPFYGYTF. CDR3 DNA: TGTGCCAGTAGTCCGGTCCCGTTCTATGGCTACACCTTC.

The sample holds one count of this clone. This chain connects TRBV5-1 to TRBJ1-1, with TRBD1 matching over 9 bases. The CDR3 has 14 residues. In germline, CDR1 is SGHRS, CDR2 YFSETQ. The junction had 3 bases not matched to a gene; V was cut back by 4 bases and J by 2 bases. CDR3 nucleotides: TGCGCCAGCAGCAGGGGACAGGGTAACACTGAAGCTTTCTTT. Amino acid sequence: CASSRGQGNTEAFF.

This sequence joins TRBV7-9 and TRBJ1-2; no clear D gene. Germline CDR1 is SEHNR and CDR2 is FQNEAQ (reference sequence). V lost 1 base and J 12 bases, leaving 15 bases between the germline ends. This CDR3 region has 13 residues. CDR3 bases: TGTGCCAGCAGCTTAGAGTCCGGGTACGGGAACACCTTC. This sequence encodes CASSLESGYGNTF. The full variable domain, rest sourced from reference TRBV7-9 and TRBJ1-2, is DTGVSQNPRHKITKRGQNVTFRCDPISEHNRLYWYRQTLGQGPEFLTYFQNEAQLEKSRLLSDRFSAERPKGSFSTLEIQRTEQGDSAMYLCASSLESGYGNTFGSGTRLTVV.

This clone was counted between two and nine times. The chain links TRBV5-1 to TRBJ2-7, with D perhaps matching TRBD2 (6 bases). Trimming pared 4 bases from V and 3 bases from J, leaving 11 bases between. CDR3 length: 13 amino acids. Germline V CDR1 and CDR2: SGHRS, YFSETQ. CDR3 protein: CASSPPEGYEQYF. CDR3 sequence (DNA): TGCGCCAGCAGCCCCCCGGAGGGCTACGAGCAGTACTTC. Variable domain in full (rest from reference TRBV5-1 and TRBJ2-7): KAGVTQTPRYLIKTRGQQVTLSCSPISGHRSVSWYQQTPGQGLQFLFEYFSETQRNKGNFPGRFSGRQFSNSRSEMNVSTLELGDSALYLCASSPPEGYEQYFGPGTRLTVT.